This T cell receptor beta chain derives from a study of shared clonotypes between healthy human individuals. This CDR3 region has 15 residues. The V gene's germline CDR1 is MDHEN and CDR2 SYDVKM. Trimming removed 6 bases from V and 7 bases from J; junction bases left unmatched: 9. Data came from immunoSEQ multiplex PCR; TCRdb stores just in-frame clones and leaves some out. The sample holds over 2,000,000 clones, roughly 93% seen once. Positively selected for CCR7, the CD45RO-negative cells used as naive CD8 cells excluded terminally differentiated effector memory CD45RA+ cells. Specimen: naive CD8+ T cells from PBMCs. V usage is TRBV28 and J usage is TRBJ2-7; 13 positions match TRBD2. This clonotype was sampled from a man between 18 and 29 years old in good health. Some clones in this sample may be carry-over from other donors' samples. In DNA, the CDR3 is TGTGCCAGCAGCCCCGGACTAGCGGGAGACGGAGAGCAGTACTTC. Encoded protein: CASSPGLAGDGEQYF.